These 6 T cell receptor beta chains came from one sample sequenced in a study of T cells in Graves' hyperthyroidism and ophthalmopathy. Authors of the study amplified TCR beta CDR3 regions from RNA transcripts. Researchers ran a first-round RT-PCR on the TCR CDR3 using the HTBI primer set. TCRdb used MiXCR to reprocess the multiplex PCR reads, holding one entry per CDR3 protein. The sample includes 300,000 to 400,000 distinct CDR3 sequences, roughly 18% of them seen just once. Sequencing was carried out using blood. The receptors derive from a woman in her 50s with Graves' hyperthyroidism.

This clonotype was detected many times. The chain links TRBV2 to TRBJ2-2; D is undetermined. Trimming stripped 4 bases from V and 0 bases from J, with 9 bases between. This CDR3 is built from 15 residues. CDR1 is SNHLY and CDR2 is FYNNEI in the germline V gene. The CDR3 bases are TGTGCCAGCAGTGCCCCCCGCCCGAACACCGGGGAGCTGTTTTTT. Protein product: CASSAPRPNTGELFF.

This clonotype was detected only a few times. V is TRBV20-1 and J is TRBJ2-7; D is possibly TRBD1 or TRBD2 (5 bases each). Trimming left V 0 bases short and J 0 bases short, with 15 bases between. This CDR3 has 16 residues. Germline V gives CDR1 DFQATT, CDR2 SNEGSKA (reference sequence). CDR3 sequence (DNA): TGCAGTGCTAGAGACTTCCGGGACCAGAGCTCCTACGAGCAGTACTTC. Residues: CSARDFRDQSSYEQYF.

This clonotype was counted between two and nine times. The J gene is TRBJ2-3, the V gene TRBV30; no reliable D call. CDR1 is GTSNPN, CDR2 SVGIG, per germline (reference sequence). The length of the CDR3 is 16 residues. The V end lost 2 bases, the J end lost 2 bases, and 17 bases lay between the germline ends. This chain's CDR3 is CAWSLGIATTTDTQYF. DNA for the CDR3: TGTGCCTGGAGTTTGGGGATAGCAACCACCACAGATACGCAGTATTTT.

This clonotype was seen repeatedly, ten times or more. The genes are TRBV24-1 and TRBJ1-5, with 8 bases aligning to TRBD1. From germline, CDR1 is KGHDR and CDR2 SFDVKD. The length of the CDR3 is 13 residues. V gave up 4 bases and J gave up 6 bases; unmatched junction bases: 1. CDR3 protein: CATSEGQGQPQHF. The CDR3 DNA is TGTGCCACCAGTGAAGGACAGGGTCAGCCCCAGCATTTT.

This clonotype was picked up many times. V is TRBV11-2 and J is TRBJ1-6, with 8 bases that match TRBD1. This CDR3 spans 15 amino acids. From germline, CDR1 is SGHAT and CDR2 FQNNGV. J was trimmed by 7 bases and V by 5 bases; bases with no gene match: 7. The chain's CDR3 is CASSIHSGGNSPLHF. DNA of the CDR3: TGTGCCAGCAGCATACATTCAGGGGGCAATTCACCCCTCCACTTT.

In this sample, this clonotype turned up many times. The rearrangement uses TRBV12-3 or TRBV12-4 and TRBJ2-1; TRBD1 matches at 7 bases. CDR3 size: 19 residues. Trimming removed 6 bases from V and 4 bases from J; junction bases left unmatched: 21. For the CDR3, the DNA is TGTGCCAGCAGCCCCCGCCGAACCCCCCGACAGGGACCGTACAATGAGCAGTTCTTC. This encodes CASSPRRTPRQGPYNEQFF.